These 8 T cell receptor beta chains came from one sample sequenced in a study of response to subunit inactivated influenza vaccine. TCRdb fed the RT-PCR reads into MiXCR, producing one record per CDR3 protein. The data show 490,000 or so distinct CDR3 sequences, approximately 7.6% seen once. The sequenced sample was PBMCs from blood, obtained roughly 24 months after vaccination. The receptors were gathered from a man in his fifties or sixties who received an inactivated influenza vaccine.

The chain uses TRBV30 and TRBJ2-3, with 8 bases that match TRBD2. The V gene end was trimmed by 0 bases and the J gene end by 5 bases; junction bases not matched to a gene: 4. CDR1 is GTSNPN and CDR2 is SVGIG in the germline V gene (reference sequence). This CDR3 has 14 residues. For the CDR3, the DNA is TGTGCCTGGAGTGTTACTCTAGCGGGAGATACGCAGTATTTT. Translated, it gives CAWSVTLAGDTQYF.

This clonotype turned up a few times. V and J are TRBV7-9 and TRBJ2-7; D may be TRBD2 (6 bases). The CDR3 spans 14 residues. V lost 3 bases, J lost 3 bases, and 12 bases lay in between. Germline-derived CDR1 and CDR2 are SEHNR and FQNEAQ (reference sequence). CDR3 amino acids: CASSFLAPNYEQYF. In DNA, the CDR3 is TGTGCCAGCAGCTTCCTAGCGCCTAACTACGAGCAGTACTTC.

This clonotype has just a few counts. The V call is TRBV12-3 or TRBV12-4, the J call TRBJ2-1; 10 bases align to TRBD1. The V and J ends lost 3 bases and 5 bases, in that order; junction bases with no gene match: 1. This CDR3 is built from 14 residues. The CDR3 sequence: CASSFDRGHNEQFF. In DNA form, the CDR3 reads TGTGCCAGCAGTTTTGACAGGGGGCACAATGAGCAGTTCTTC.

The sample holds many counts of this clonotype. V and J are TRBV24-1 and TRBJ2-7; TRBD1 is a possible D gene (6 bases). Germline-derived CDR1 and CDR2 are KGHDR and SFDVKD. This CDR3 has 16 amino acids. V dropped 0 bases and J dropped 1 base, with 12 bases sitting between them. CDR3 protein: CATSDLSRQGSYEQYF. The CDR3 nucleotides read TGTGCCACCAGTGATTTGAGTAGGCAGGGGTCCTACGAGCAGTACTTC.

This clonotype was seen ten or more times. This chain joins TRBV29-1 and TRBJ1-1; D gene uncertain. The CDR3 is 10 residues long. Germline-derived CDR1 and CDR2 are SQVTM and ANQGSEA. CDR3 DNA sequence: TGCAGTGCAAGGACGAGCGAGGCTTTCTTT. The encoded protein is CSARTSEAFF.

Many counts were recorded for this clonotype. The chain links TRBV6-2 or TRBV6-3 to TRBJ1-1, with D hard to call. The CDR3 is 18 residues long. Looked up from germline, CDR1 is MNHEY and CDR2 is SVGEGT. The ends were cut back, 6 bases at V and 2 bases at J, with 25 bases in the middle. For the CDR3, the DNA is TGTGCCAGCAGCCCTCGTCGAGGAGGAGGACGACTCAACACTGAAGCTTTCTTT. It translates to CASSPRRGGGRLNTEAFF.

The chain is built from TRBV5-1 and TRBJ1-4; possible D gene TRBD1, 5 bases. Deletions cut 4 bases from V and 4 bases from J, with 14 bases between. CDR1 and CDR2 (germline): SGHRS, YFSETQ. This CDR3 has 15 amino acids. In DNA, the CDR3 is TGCGCCAGCAGCCCGACCGACAGTCTTAATGAAAAACTGTTTTTT. As protein: CASSPTDSLNEKLFF.

A few counts support this clonotype. The genes are TRBV20-1 and TRBJ2-7; D uncertain. V lost 6 bases and J lost 5, with 11 bases in between. CDR1 and CDR2 from the germline V gene are DFQATT and SNEGSKA (reference sequence). The CDR3 loop spans 11 amino acids. The DNA for the CDR3 is TGCAGTGCCGGCGGCCTAGACGAGCAGTACTTC. Translating gives CSAGGLDEQYF.